Listed here is a single T cell receptor beta chain. The antigen remains undetermined. Primers included in the PCR were 60 Vbeta and 13 Jbeta primers. The protocol was immunoSEQ multiplex PCR, while the TCRdb copy is restricted to in-frame clones and leaves out a portion. The specimen's table records 140,000 to 150,000 clones. Germline CDR1 is SGDLS and CDR2 is YYNGEE. The CDR3 covers 13 residues. V was cut by 2 bases and J by 7 bases, with 9 bases left in between. These data originate in a study of cytomegalovirus exposure and HLA in healthy donors. Whole-study context: Around 190 million T cells yielded around 100 million unique TCR beta sequences, as an earlier analysis found. General study results and limits: Confirmation was obtained in vitro that a few CMV-associated chains are specific for CMV antigens. Per a later analysis, 15,000 to 20,000 TCR beta sequences showed association with HLA alleles at 0.05 false discovery rate.

Each of the donors was a healthy bone marrow donor. The rearrangement joins TRBV9 to TRBJ2-2; weak D call: TRBD2 (5 bases). The sequence was obtained from a woman aged 45 to 65 in good health and CMV-seronegative. The source material was PBMCs. The CDR3 DNA reads as TGTGCCAGCAGCGTGGAGGACGGCGGGGAGCTGTTTTTT. It translates to CASSVEDGGELFF.